The T cell receptor (beta chain) described here comes from a study of shared clonotypes between healthy human individuals (dated by TCRdb to the early 2020s). About the full investigation: Three men and two women, aged 18 to 49 years, made up the cohort. For each donor, three plates each were used for CD4 naive and CD4 memory, two plates were used for CD8 naive, and one plate was used for CD8 memory. To estimate repertoire size and how much clonotypes are shared between individuals, the study performed deep sequencing of blood TCR repertoires from five healthy adults. To increase sequencing depth and limit assay-specific biases, TCR repertoire library preparation and sequencing were carried out by different laboratories using diverse techniques. Between about 0.94 and 8.9 billion PBMCs per donor were obtained by leukapheresis. The investigation overall reported the following: Pairwise subsampling indicated that sequencing depth was expected to affect the degree of clonotype sharing among donors. Roughly 5% of naive CD4, 3.5% of naive CD8, approximately 2.2% of memory CD4, and 0.35% to 0.4% of memory CD8 clonotypes were shared across four donors. Even with the large sequencing depth, rarefaction of the sorted-subset datasets indicated that sequencing was incomplete. Sampling was restricted to blood, and TCR repertoires in tissues likely differ from the TCR repertoires found in blood. Because the study included only a small number of donors, the genetic and exposure-history diversity represented was limited. Estimated clonotype richness was generally larger for naive than for memory subsets. Compared with non-shared clonotypes, clonotypes shared by all four sorted-subset donors had higher generation probabilities.

Turning to this clone: Its antigen specificity is not known. It has no much larger one-base neighbor in the sample; base qualities were not kept.

CD8 naive samples were CD45RO-negative cells positively selected for CCR7, giving a CD45RA+CCR7+ population that excluded TemRA cells. The donors were healthy, HIV-negative adults who had no recently reported acute infections or vaccinations. Every donor was a Caucasian adult living in Nashville, Tennessee, USA. After blood collection by leukapheresis, PBMCs were isolated using Ficoll-Histopaque density gradient centrifugation and then cryopreserved in the vapor phase of liquid nitrogen. Analytical flow cytometry was used to check the purity and quantity of each magnetically sorted T cell population. Genomic DNA was isolated from every sorted fraction and measured by UV absorbance on a Nanodrop 2000c. Using the deep immunoSEQ assay, multiplex PCR amplified TCR CDR3 regions from genomic DNA. For each cell subset, the extracted genomic DNA was distributed evenly across all wells of several immunoSEQ 96-well plates, and each plate served as one replicate. For sorted subsets, roughly 200 ng of genomic DNA, equivalent to some 30,000 T cell genomes, went into each replicate PCR. The purified libraries were quantified using a Qubit 3.0 fluorometer, sized with a Bioanalyzer 2100, and then quantified again using the KAPA Library Quantification kit. Every immunoSEQ 96-well plate was sequenced on a dedicated single-read 150-cycle Illumina NextSeq 550 flow cell. The authors' pipeline ran thus. Because the immunoSEQ output held only junctional sequences and lacked quality scores, the filtering could not match the filtering applied to full-length reads. Sequences were annotated with PyIR, a Python wrapper for IgBLAST v1.9, using IMGT germline references to assign V/J genes and CDR3. Reads were removed for weak V/J assignments (E-value above 1e-6), missing CDR3, stop codons, out-of-frame junctions, or ambiguous translated residues. V3J clonotypes were defined as sequences sharing an identical inferred V gene, J gene, and CDR3 amino acid sequence. Percentage overlap between repertoires was computed as shared unique clonotypes divided by the size of the smaller repertoire. Repertoire richness was assessed with RTK rarefaction, the Chao1 estimator, and Recon v2.1 estimates of unobserved clonotypes. Generation probabilities were computed with OLGA for all TCRbeta clonotypes obtained by the gDNA method from a few donors. TCRdb carries this immuneACCESS record with in-frame sequences only. Its versions omit some clonotypes, under half of them owing to an unresolved V gene in the studies checked, with the rest unexplained. D and trimming were read from the DNA, whereas the V and J calls and clone size are those reported in that table. The sample has around 1,900,000 clones on record, roughly 95% of them singletons. The ten top clones hold around 1.7% of the sample.

The germline V gene provides CDR1 SQVTM and CDR2 ANQGSEA. The CDR3 numbers 15 residues from cysteine through phenylalanine. Solely the CDR3 DNA is kept, with 45 bases framed from the first base. Trimming takes 5 bases off V and 4 bases off J; junction bases not matched to a gene: 9. The V and J genes are TRBV29-1 and TRBJ2-5; the central 11 bases match TRBD2. This receptor was taken from a man aged 18 to 30 in good health. Some clones in this sample may be carry-over from other donors' samples. Material: naive CD8+ T cells from PBMCs. The sample's cell subset or site, from its label and the paper: CD45RA+CCR7+. CDR3 sequence: CSVTVPGLAVETQYF. The bases read TGCAGCGTTACCGTACCGGGACTAGCGGTAGAGACCCAGTACTTC.